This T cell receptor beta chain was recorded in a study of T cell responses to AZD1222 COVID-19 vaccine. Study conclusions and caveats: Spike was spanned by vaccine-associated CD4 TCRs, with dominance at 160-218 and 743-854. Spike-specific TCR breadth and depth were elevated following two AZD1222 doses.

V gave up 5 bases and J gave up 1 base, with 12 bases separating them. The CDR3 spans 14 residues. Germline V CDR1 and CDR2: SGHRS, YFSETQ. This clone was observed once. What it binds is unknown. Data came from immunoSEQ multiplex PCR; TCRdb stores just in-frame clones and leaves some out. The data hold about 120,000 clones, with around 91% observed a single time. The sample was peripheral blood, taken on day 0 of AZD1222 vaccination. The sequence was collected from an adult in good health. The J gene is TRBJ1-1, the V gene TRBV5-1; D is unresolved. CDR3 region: CASRQGGKNTEAFF. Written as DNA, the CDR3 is TGCGCCAGCAGGCAAGGAGGGAAGAACACTGAAGCTTTCTTT.